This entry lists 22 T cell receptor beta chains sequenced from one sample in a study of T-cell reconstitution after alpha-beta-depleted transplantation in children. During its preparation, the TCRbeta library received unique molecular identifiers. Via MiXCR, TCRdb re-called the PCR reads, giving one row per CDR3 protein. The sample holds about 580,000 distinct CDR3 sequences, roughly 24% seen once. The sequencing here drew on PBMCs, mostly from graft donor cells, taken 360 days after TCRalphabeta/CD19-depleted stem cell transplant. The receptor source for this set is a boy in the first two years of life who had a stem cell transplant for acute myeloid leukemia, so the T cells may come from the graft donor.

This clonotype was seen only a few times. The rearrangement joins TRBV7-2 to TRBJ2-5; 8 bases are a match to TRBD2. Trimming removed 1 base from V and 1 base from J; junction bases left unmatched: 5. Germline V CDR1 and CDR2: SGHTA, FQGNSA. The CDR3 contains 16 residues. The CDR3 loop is CASSLGLAGFQETQYF. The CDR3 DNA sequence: TGTGCCAGCAGCTTAGGATTAGCGGGGTTCCAAGAGACCCAGTACTTC.

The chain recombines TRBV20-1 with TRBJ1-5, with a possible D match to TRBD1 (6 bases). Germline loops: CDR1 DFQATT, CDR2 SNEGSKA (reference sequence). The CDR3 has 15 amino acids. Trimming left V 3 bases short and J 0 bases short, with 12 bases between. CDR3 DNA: TGCAGTGCTAGCGAGGGGGTATATAGCAATCAGCCCCAGCATTTT. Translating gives CSASEGVYSNQPQHF.

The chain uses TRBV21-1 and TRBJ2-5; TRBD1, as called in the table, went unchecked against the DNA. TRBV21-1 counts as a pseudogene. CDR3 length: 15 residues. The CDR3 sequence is CASSNEDRGQETQYF. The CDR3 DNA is TGTGCCAGCAGCAACGAAGACAGGGGGCAAGAGACCCAGTACTTC.

CDR3 region: CATGSWGQGTGELFF. The CDR3 DNA reads TGTGCCACGGGGTCGTGGGGACAGGGAACCGGGGAGCTGTTTTTT. The V gene is TRBV6-1, the J gene TRBJ2-2; 9 nucleotides match TRBD1. Germline values: CDR1 MNHNS, CDR2 SASEGT. V gave up 10 bases and J gave up 5 bases; unmatched junction bases: 11. The CDR3 has 15 amino acids.

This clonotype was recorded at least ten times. CDR3 sequence: CASSLDRGKDTEAFF. CDR3 nucleotide sequence: TGTGCCAGCAGCTTGGACAGGGGGAAGGACACTGAAGCTTTCTTT. This chain connects TRBV7-9 to TRBJ1-1; 10 nucleotides match TRBD1. The CDR3 runs 15 residues. The V and J ends lost 3 bases and 3 bases, in that order; junction bases with no gene match: 4. CDR1 and CDR2 (germline): SEHNR, FQNEAQ (reference sequence). The whole variable domain, remainder taken from reference TRBV7-9 and TRBJ1-1, is DTGVSQNPRHKITKRGQNVTFRCDPISEHNRLYWYRQTLGQGPEFLTYFQNEAQLEKSRLLSDRFSAERPKGSFSTLEIQRTEQGDSAMYLCASSLDRGKDTEAFFGQGTRLTVV.

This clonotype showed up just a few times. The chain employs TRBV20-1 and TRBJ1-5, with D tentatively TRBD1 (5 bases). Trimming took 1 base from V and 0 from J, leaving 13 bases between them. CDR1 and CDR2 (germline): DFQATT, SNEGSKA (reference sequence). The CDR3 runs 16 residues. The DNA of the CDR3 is TGCAGTGCTAGAGGCCCCGGGACTTATAGCAATCAGCCCCAGCATTTT. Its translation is CSARGPGTYSNQPQHF.

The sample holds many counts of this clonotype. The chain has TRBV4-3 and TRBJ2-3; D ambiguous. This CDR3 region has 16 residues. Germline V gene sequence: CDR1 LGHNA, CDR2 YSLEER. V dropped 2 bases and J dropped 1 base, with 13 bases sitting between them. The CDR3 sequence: CASSQRNLPRTDTQYF. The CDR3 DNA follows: TGCGCCAGCAGCCAACGTAACCTTCCCCGCACAGATACGCAGTATTTT.

The CDR3 region has the DNA TGTGCCAGCAGTGCGGGACAGGGACCGTCCTACGAGCAGTACTTC. Its translation is CASSAGQGPSYEQYF. V is TRBV6-1 and J is TRBJ2-7; TRBD1 matches 9 bases. The length of the CDR3 is 15 residues. Germline values: CDR1 MNHNS, CDR2 SASEGT. V dropped 4 bases and J dropped 1; count of bases not matched to a gene: 5.

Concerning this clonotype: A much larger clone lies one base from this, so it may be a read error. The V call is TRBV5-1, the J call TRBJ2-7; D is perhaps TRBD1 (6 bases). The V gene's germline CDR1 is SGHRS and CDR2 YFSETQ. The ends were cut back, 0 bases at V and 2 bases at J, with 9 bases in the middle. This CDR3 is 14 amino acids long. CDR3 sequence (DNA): TGCGCCAGCAGCTTGGAGGACAGCCCCTACGAGCAGTACTTC. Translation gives CASSLEDSPYEQYF.

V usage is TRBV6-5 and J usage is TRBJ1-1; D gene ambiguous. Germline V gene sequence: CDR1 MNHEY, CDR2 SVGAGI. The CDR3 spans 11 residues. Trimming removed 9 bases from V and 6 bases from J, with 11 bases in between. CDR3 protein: CASYGEAEAFF. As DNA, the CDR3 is TGTGCCAGTTATGGGGAAGCTGAAGCTTTCTTT.

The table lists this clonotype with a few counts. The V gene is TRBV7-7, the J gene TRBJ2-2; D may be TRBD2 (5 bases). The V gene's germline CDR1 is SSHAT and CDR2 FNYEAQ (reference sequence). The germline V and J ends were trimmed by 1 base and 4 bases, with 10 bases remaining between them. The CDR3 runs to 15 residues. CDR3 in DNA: TGTGCCAGCAGCTTAGAGAGCGGAGGCACCGGGGAGCTGTTTTTT. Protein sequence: CASSLESGGTGELFF.

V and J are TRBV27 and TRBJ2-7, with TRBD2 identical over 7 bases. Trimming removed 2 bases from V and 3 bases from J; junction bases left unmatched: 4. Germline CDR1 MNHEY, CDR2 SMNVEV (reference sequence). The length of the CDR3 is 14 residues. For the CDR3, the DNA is TGTGCCAGCAGTTTAATTCCGGGAGGCTACGAGCAGTACGTC. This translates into CASSLIPGGYEQYV.

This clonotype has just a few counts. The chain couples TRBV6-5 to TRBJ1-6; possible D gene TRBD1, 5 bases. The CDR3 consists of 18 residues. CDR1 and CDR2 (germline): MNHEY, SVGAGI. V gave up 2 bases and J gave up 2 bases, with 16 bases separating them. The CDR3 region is CASSYTGPRGPYNSPLHF. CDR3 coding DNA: TGTGCCAGCAGTTACACAGGCCCAAGGGGCCCCTATAATTCACCCCTCCACTTT.

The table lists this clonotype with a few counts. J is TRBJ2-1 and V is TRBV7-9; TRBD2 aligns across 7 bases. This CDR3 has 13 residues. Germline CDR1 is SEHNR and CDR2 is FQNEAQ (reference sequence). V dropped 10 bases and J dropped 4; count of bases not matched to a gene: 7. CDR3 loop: CAIRLAPYNEQFF. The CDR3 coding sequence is TGTGCCATCAGACTAGCCCCTTACAATGAGCAGTTCTTC.

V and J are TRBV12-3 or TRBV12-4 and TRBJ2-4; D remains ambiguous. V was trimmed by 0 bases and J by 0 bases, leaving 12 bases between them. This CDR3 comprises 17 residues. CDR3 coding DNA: TGTGCCAGCAGTTTAGCGCTAGGGTCGAAAGCCAAAAACATTCAGTACTTC. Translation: CASSLALGSKAKNIQYF.

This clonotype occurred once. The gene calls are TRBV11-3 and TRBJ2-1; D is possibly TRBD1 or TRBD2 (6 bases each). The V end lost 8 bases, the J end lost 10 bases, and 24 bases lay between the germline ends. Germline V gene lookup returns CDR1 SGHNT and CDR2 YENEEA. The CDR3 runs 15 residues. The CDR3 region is CASSMGGPGLWEQFF. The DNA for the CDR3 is TGTGCCAGCTCCATGGGGGGCCCGGGCCTTTGGGAGCAGTTCTTC.

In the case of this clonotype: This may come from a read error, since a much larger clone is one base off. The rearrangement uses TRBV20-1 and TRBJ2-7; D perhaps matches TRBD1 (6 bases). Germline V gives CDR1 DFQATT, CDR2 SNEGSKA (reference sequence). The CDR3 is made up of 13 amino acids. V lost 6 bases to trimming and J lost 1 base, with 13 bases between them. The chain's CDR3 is CSAPPDSSYEQYF. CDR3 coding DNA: TGCAGTGCCCCTCCGGACAGTTCCTACGAGCAGTACTTC.

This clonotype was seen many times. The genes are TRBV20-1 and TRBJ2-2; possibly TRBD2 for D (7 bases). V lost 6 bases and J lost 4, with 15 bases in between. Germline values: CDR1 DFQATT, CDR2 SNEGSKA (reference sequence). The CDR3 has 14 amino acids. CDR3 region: CSAHGGAGTGELFF. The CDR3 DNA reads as TGCAGTGCCCATGGGGGGGCGGGCACCGGGGAGCTGTTTTTT.

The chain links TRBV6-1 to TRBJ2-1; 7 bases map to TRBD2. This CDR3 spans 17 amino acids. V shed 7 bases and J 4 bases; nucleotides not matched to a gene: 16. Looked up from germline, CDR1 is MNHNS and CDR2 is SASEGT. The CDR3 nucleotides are TGTGCCAGCACCCCGGAAAGAAGGAAGCGGGGTTACAATGAGCAGTTCTTC. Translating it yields CASTPERRKRGYNEQFF.

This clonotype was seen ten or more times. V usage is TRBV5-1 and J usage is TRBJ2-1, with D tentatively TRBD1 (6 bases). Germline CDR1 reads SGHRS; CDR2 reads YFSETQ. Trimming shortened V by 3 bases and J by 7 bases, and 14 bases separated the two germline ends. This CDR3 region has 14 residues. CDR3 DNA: TGCGCCAGCAGCTCACGGACAGACATTAATGAGCAGTTCTTC. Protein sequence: CASSSRTDINEQFF.

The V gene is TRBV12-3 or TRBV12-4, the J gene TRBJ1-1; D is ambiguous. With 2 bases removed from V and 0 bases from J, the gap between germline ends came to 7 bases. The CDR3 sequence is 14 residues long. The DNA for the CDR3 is TGTGCCAGCAGTTTAAAACTGATGAACACTGAAGCTTTCTTT. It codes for CASSLKLMNTEAFF.

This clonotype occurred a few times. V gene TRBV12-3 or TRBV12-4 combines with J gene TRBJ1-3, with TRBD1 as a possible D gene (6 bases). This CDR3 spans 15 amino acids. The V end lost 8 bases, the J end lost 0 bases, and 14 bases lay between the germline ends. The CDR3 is CASVFDRSSGNTIYF. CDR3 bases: TGTGCCAGCGTTTTTGACAGGAGCTCTGGAAACACCATATATTTT.